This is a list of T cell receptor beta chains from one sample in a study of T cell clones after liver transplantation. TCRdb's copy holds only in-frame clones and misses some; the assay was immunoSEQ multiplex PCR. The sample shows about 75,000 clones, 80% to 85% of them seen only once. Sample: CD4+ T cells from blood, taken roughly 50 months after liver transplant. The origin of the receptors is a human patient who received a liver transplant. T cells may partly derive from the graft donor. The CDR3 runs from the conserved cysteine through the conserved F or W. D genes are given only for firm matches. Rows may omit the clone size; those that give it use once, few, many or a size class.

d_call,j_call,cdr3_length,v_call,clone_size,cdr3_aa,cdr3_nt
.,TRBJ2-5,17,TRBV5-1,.,CASSPGGARTYQETQYF,TGCGCCAGCAGCCCTGGTGGGGCCAGAACGTACCAAGAGACCCAGTACTTC
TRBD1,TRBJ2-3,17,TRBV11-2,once,CASSFILQGLVADTQYF,TGTGCCAGCAGCTTTATCCTACAGGGGTTGGTTGCAGATACGCAGTATTTT
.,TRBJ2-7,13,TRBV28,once,CASVRTGPYEQYF,TGTGCCAGCGTTCGTACCGGGCCTTACGAGCAGTACTTC
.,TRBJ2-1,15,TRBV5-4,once,CASRVSRDSYNEQFF,TGTGCCAGCCGAGTTAGCCGGGATTCCTACAATGAGCAGTTCTTC
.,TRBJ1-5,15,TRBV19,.,CASSIEGEGNQPQHF,TGTGCCAGTAGTATTGAAGGGGAGGGTAATCAGCCCCAGCATTTT
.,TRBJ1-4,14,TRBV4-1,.,CASSRQLANEKLFF,TGCGCCAGCAGCCGACAGCTTGCTAATGAAAAACTGTTTTTT
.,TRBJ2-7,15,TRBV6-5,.,CASSYSGLKGIEQYF,TGTGCCAGCAGTTACTCGGGTCTTAAGGGGATCGAGCAGTACTTC
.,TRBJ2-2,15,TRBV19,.,CASSPQDGNTGELFF,TGTGCCAGTAGTCCCCAGGACGGGAACACCGGGGAGCTGTTTTTT
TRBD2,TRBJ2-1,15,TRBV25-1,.,CASTRGLAGANEQFF,TGTGCCAGCACCCGGGGACTAGCGGGAGCCAATGAGCAGTTCTTC
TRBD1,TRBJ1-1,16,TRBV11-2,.,CASSPGTGLKNTEAFF,TGTGCCAGCAGCCCGGGGACAGGGCTTAAGAACACTGAAGCTTTCTTT
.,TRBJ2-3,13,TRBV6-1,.,CASSYDNQDTQYF,TGTGCCAGCAGTTATGATAACCAAGATACGCAGTATTTT
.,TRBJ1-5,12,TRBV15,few,CATSRDNAAQHF,TGTGCCACCAGCAGAGACAACGCGGCCCAGCATTTT
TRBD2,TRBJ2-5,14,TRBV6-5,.,CASSFSGGEGTQYF,TGTGCCAGCAGCTTTAGCGGGGGGGAAGGGACCCAGTACTTC
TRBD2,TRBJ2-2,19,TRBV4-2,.,CASSQYRGPSGPNTGELFF,TGTGCCAGCAGCCAATACCGGGGGCCTAGCGGGCCAAACACCGGGGAGCTGTTTTTT
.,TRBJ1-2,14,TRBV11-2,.,CASSRIEGAAGYTF,TGTGCCAGCAGCAGAATTGAGGGAGCGGCTGGCTACACCTTC
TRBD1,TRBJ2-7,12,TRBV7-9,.,CASNRGSYEQYF,TGTGCCAGTAACAGGGGGTCCTACGAGCAGTACTTC
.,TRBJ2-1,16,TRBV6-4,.,CASSAGSSGPYNEQFF,TGTGCCAGCAGTGCCGGAAGTAGCGGACCCTACAATGAGCAGTTCTTC
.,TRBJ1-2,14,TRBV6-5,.,CASSYSTHRAGYTF,TGTGCCAGCAGTTACTCTACGCACAGGGCTGGCTACACCTTC
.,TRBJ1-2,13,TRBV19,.,CASSTSSNYGYTF,TGTGCCAGTAGTACGAGTAGTAACTATGGCTACACCTTC
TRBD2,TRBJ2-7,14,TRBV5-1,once,CASSLGLAVGEQYF,TGCGCCAGCAGCTTGGGACTAGCGGTGGGCGAGCAGTACTTC
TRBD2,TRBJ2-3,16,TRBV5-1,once,CASSVPSGRAGYTQYF,TGCGCCAGCAGTGTTCCGAGCGGGAGGGCCGGGTATACGCAGTATTTT
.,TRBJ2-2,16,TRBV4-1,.,CASSPVDSFDTGELFF,TGCGCCAGCAGCCCCGTTGACTCTTTTGACACCGGGGAGCTGTTTTTT
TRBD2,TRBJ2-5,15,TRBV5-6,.,CASSLPTSGGETQYF,TGTGCCAGCAGCCTACCCACGAGCGGGGGGGAGACCCAGTACTTC
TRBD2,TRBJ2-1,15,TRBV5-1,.,CATQLTSGGAGEQFF,TGCGCCACCCAGTTGACTAGCGGGGGGGCTGGTGAGCAGTTCTTC
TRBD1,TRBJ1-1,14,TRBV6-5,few,CASSFRQGHTEAFF,TGTGCCAGCAGTTTCCGACAGGGGCACACTGAAGCTTTCTTT
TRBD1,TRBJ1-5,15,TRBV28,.,CASRPPGTGNQPQHF,TGTGCCAGCAGGCCCCCCGGGACAGGTAATCAGCCCCAGCATTTT
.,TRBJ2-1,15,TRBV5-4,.,CASRGGSSLGNEQFF,TGTGCCAGCAGAGGGGGTAGCTCTTTGGGGAATGAGCAGTTCTTC
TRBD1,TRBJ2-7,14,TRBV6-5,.,CASSRLRDSYEQYF,TGTGCCAGCAGCCGACTTCGGGACAGCTACGAGCAGTACTTC
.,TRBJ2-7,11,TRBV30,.,CAWSEGRSPYF,TGTGCCTGGAGTGAGGGAAGGAGCCCGTACTTC
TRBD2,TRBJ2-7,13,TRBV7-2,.,CASSFSGIYEQYF,TGTGCCAGCAGCTTCAGCGGGATCTACGAGCAGTACTTC
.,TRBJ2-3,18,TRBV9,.,CASSSDAGLNTNTDTQYF,TGTGCCAGCAGCTCAGACGCGGGACTTAATACAAACACAGATACGCAGTATTTT
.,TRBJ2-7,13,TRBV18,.,CASSPKGTYEQYF,TGTGCCAGCTCACCCAAGGGTACCTACGAGCAGTACTTC
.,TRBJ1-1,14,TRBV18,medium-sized,CASSAPGTTGVAFF,TGTGCCAGCTCAGCCCCAGGGACAACTGGAGTAGCTTTCTTT
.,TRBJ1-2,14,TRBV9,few,CASSVVGSDYGYTF,TGTGCCAGCAGCGTAGTGGGGTCTGACTATGGCTACACCTTC
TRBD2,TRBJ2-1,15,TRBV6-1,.,CASRLREGIFNEQFF,TGTGCCAGCAGACTGAGGGAGGGCATTTTCAATGAGCAGTTCTTC
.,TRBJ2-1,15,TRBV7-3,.,CASSLGQGRVDEQFF,TGTGCCAGCAGCTTAGGGCAGGGTAGAGTCGATGAGCAGTTCTTC
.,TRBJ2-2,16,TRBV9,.,CASSVEAGSGTGELFF,TGTGCCAGCAGCGTAGAGGCCGGGTCGGGGACCGGGGAGCTGTTTTTT
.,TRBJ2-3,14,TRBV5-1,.,CASSLEVQGKTQYF,TGCGCCAGCAGCTTGGAGGTCCAAGGGAAGACGCAGTATTTT
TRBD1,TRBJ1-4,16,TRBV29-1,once,CSVGGQGSATNEKLFF,TGCAGCGTTGGGGGACAGGGAAGTGCAACTAATGAAAAACTGTTTTTT
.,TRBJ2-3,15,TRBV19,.,CASSIDSPGPDTQYF,TGTGCCAGTAGTATTGACTCTCCCGGTCCAGATACGCAGTATTTT
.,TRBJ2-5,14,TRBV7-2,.,CASSSYGAGETQYF,TGTGCCAGCAGCTCATATGGGGCCGGGGAGACCCAGTACTTC
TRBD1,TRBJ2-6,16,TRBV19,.,CASRDRILAGANVLTF,TGTGCCAGCCGGGACAGAATACTTGCTGGGGCCAACGTCCTGACTTTC
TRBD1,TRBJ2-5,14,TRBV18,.,CASSDDDRVETQYF,TGTGCCAGCTCAGACGATGACAGGGTAGAGACCCAGTACTTC
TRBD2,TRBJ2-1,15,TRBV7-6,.,CASSELARTVNEQFF,TGTGCCAGCAGCGAACTAGCGAGAACCGTGAATGAGCAGTTCTTC
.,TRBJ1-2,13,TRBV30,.,CAWSVRRDYGYTF,TGTGCCTGGAGTGTACGACGGGACTATGGCTACACCTTC
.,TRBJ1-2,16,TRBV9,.,CASSRLSDISLGGYTF,TGTGCCAGCAGCCGGCTGTCGGACATTAGCCTCGGTGGCTACACCTTC
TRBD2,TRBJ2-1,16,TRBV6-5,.,CASSYSTSGGGNEQFF,TGTGCCAGCAGTTACTCGACTAGCGGGGGGGGCAATGAGCAGTTCTTC
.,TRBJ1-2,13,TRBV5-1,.,CASSPTGPYGYTF,TGCGCCAGCAGCCCTACAGGGCCTTATGGCTACACCTTC
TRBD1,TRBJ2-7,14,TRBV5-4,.,CASSFRTGGYEQYF,TGTGCCAGCAGCTTTAGGACAGGGGGCTACGAGCAGTACTTC
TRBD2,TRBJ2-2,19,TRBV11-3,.,CASSLDYGTSGRRTGELFF,TGTGCCAGCAGCTTAGATTACGGGACTAGCGGGAGACGAACCGGGGAGCTGTTTTTT
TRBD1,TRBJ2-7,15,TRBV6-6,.,CASSYGSGTGYEQYF,TGTGCCAGCAGTTATGGATCGGGGACAGGCTACGAGCAGTACTTC
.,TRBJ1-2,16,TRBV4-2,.,CASSQETGGANYGYTF,TGTGCCAGCAGCCAAGAAACGGGAGGGGCGAACTATGGCTACACCTTC
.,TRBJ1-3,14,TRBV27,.,CASRSRVFGNTIYF,TGTGCCAGCCGGTCTAGGGTTTTTGGAAACACCATATATTTT
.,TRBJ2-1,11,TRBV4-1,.,CASSQELALFF,TGCGCCAGCAGCCAAGAACTAGCCCTGTTCTTC
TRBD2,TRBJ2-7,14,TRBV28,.,CATSPGGSSHEQYF,TGTGCCACCTCACCGGGGGGTTCCTCCCACGAGCAGTACTTC
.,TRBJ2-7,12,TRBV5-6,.,CASSFRFYEQYF,TGTGCCAGCAGCTTCCGTTTCTACGAGCAGTACTTC